This is a list of T cell receptor beta chains from one sample in a study of T cells after yellow fever vaccination. TCRdb recomputed calls from the 5' RACE reads with MiXCR, one row per CDR3 protein. Of roughly 120,000 distinct CDR3 sequences listed, about 7% were seen once; the top ten hold approximately 2.7%. The material was CD4+ T cells sorted from PBMCs, obtained more than 35 days after the first yellow fever vaccination. These receptors all stem from a man aged 18 to 29 who received the YFV17D yellow fever vaccine. CDR3s include the opening cysteine and the closing phenylalanine or tryptophan. A D gene is named only where the DNA matches it firmly. A row's size may be missing; if present it is once, few, many or a size class.

CDR3aa,CDR3nt,v_gene,abundance,d_gene,j_gene
CASSPLGRQGRDEQYF,TGTGCCAGCTCACCACTCGGGCGGCAGGGGCGGGACGAGCAGTACTTC,TRBV18,many,NA,TRBJ2-7
CAREGGRRAKNIQYF,TGCGCCAGGGAGGGGGGGAGAAGAGCCAAAAACATTCAGTACTTC,TRBV4-3,many,NA,TRBJ2-4
CASRGGRAVGDTQYF,TGCGCCAGCAGAGGGGGGAGAGCGGTAGGAGATACGCAGTATTTT,TRBV4-1,many,NA,TRBJ2-3
CASSLGNSGYGYTF,TGTGCCAGCAGCTTGGGGAACAGTGGCTATGGCTACACCTTC,TRBV5-4,NA,NA,TRBJ1-2
CASSLGQGEGFF,TGCGCCAGCAGCTTGGGGCAGGGTGAGGGTTTCTTT,TRBV5-1,many,NA,TRBJ1-1
CASSHTDLTDTQYF,TGCGCCAGCAGCCATACGGACCTCACAGATACGCAGTATTTT,TRBV4-3,many,NA,TRBJ2-3
CASSPSGGNQETQYF,TGCGCCAGCAGCCCGTCGGGCGGAAACCAAGAGACCCAGTACTTC,TRBV5-1,NA,NA,TRBJ2-5
CSASLGDTQYF,TGCAGTGCTAGCTTGGGGGATACGCAGTATTTT,TRBV20-1,many,NA,TRBJ2-3
CASSLARGQANYGYTF,TGTGCCAGCAGTTTAGCCCGCGGACAAGCAAACTATGGCTACACCTTC,TRBV12-3/TRBV12-4,many,NA,TRBJ1-2
CASSLIGLGEQFF,TGTGCCAGCAGTCTTATTGGCCTGGGGGAGCAGTTCTTC,TRBV7-3,many,NA,TRBJ2-1
CASSGAGTGGSGTEAFF,TGCGCCAGCAGCGGGGCCGGGACAGGGGGATCGGGAACTGAAGCTTTCTTT,TRBV5-1,NA,TRBD1,TRBJ1-1
CASSSQGSDAGAFF,TGTGCCAGCAGTTCCCAGGGGAGCGACGCTGGAGCTTTCTTT,TRBV12-3/TRBV12-4,many,NA,TRBJ1-1
CASSSRDRGAQHF,TGTGCCAGCTCATCCAGGGACAGGGGGGCCCAGCATTTT,TRBV18,many,TRBD1,TRBJ1-5
CASSTGSTDTQYF,TGTGCCAGCAGTACAGGAAGCACAGATACGCAGTATTTT,TRBV7-9,many,NA,TRBJ2-3
CASSSTGGFNEQFF,TGTGCCAGCAGCTCCACGGGGGGGTTCAATGAGCAGTTCTTC,TRBV5-4,NA,TRBD2,TRBJ2-1
CASSFSGGEQFF,TGTGCCAGCAGCTTCTCAGGGGGTGAGCAGTTCTTC,TRBV7-9,many,TRBD1,TRBJ2-1
CASSYRGVPTDTQYF,TGCGCCAGCAGCTACCGAGGCGTCCCCACAGATACGCAGTATTTT,TRBV5-1,many,NA,TRBJ2-3
CASSLPGRPRDGGYTF,TGTGCCAGCAGTTTACCTGGCCGCCCTCGTGATGGAGGCTACACCTTC,TRBV12-3/TRBV12-4,many,NA,TRBJ1-2
CASRVTGGSGWVTEAFF,TGTGCCAGCAGAGTGACAGGGGGCTCGGGTTGGGTCACTGAAGCTTTCTTT,TRBV6-5,NA,TRBD1,TRBJ1-1
CASSSRAGAGEQYF,TGTGCCAGCAGCTCCCGGGCAGGGGCTGGCGAGCAGTACTTC,TRBV7-6,few,NA,TRBJ2-7
CASSEQGASAGELFF,TGTGCCAGCAGCGAGCAGGGGGCAAGCGCCGGGGAGCTGTTTTTT,TRBV7-8,many,TRBD1,TRBJ2-2
CASSSPSGGYNEQFF,TGTGCCAGCAGCTCCCCTAGCGGGGGCTACAATGAGCAGTTCTTC,TRBV5-6,NA,TRBD2,TRBJ2-1
CASSAQGTYEQYF,TGTGCCAGCAGCGCACAGGGGACCTACGAGCAGTACTTC,TRBV5-5,many,TRBD1,TRBJ2-7
CAGGRAGSSYNEQFF,TGTGCCGGGGGCCGGGCGGGGAGCTCCTACAATGAGCAGTTCTTC,TRBV7-2,NA,NA,TRBJ2-1
CASSLSRGGYTDTQYF,TGTGCCAGCAGCTTGTCGCGGGGGGGGTACACAGATACGCAGTATTTT,TRBV5-6,many,TRBD2,TRBJ2-3
CASSTLAGVLAETQYF,TGCGCCAGCAGCACCTTAGCGGGGGTTTTGGCAGAGACCCAGTACTTC,TRBV5-1,many,TRBD2,TRBJ2-5
CASSGPYGYTF,TGTGCCAGCAGTGGCCCCTATGGCTACACCTTC,TRBV28,many,NA,TRBJ1-2
CASSPGGHTDTQYF,TGTGCCAGCAGCCCCGGGGGACACACAGATACGCAGTATTTT,TRBV5-4,many,NA,TRBJ2-3
CASIQGSNQPQHF,TGTGCCAGCATCCAGGGGAGCAATCAGCCCCAGCATTTT,TRBV6-1,many,NA,TRBJ1-5
CATKQDSTDTQYF,TGTGCCACAAAACAGGATAGCACAGATACGCAGTATTTT,TRBV10-3,many,NA,TRBJ2-3
CASSFGSGGINEQFF,TGCGCCAGCAGCTTTGGTAGCGGGGGGATCAATGAGCAGTTCTTC,TRBV5-1,many,TRBD2,TRBJ2-1
CASSRGLTTGEQYF,TGTGCCAGCAGCCGCGGGTTAACTACGGGAGAGCAGTACTTC,TRBV5-4,many,NA,TRBJ2-7
CAIRGLEGTQAFF,TGTGCCATCAGGGGACTGGAGGGAACTCAAGCTTTCTTT,TRBV10-3,NA,NA,TRBJ1-1
CATSPPSSDNEQFF,TGTGCCACCAGCCCCCCCTCCTCCGACAATGAGCAGTTCTTC,TRBV24-1,many,NA,TRBJ2-1
CASSSTGQTRYTF,TGTGCCAGCAGCTCGACAGGCCAGACCCGCTACACCTTC,TRBV7-2,many,NA,TRBJ1-2
CASRGQGFQPQHF,TGCGCCAGCAGGGGACAGGGGTTTCAGCCCCAGCATTTT,TRBV10-2,many,TRBD1,TRBJ1-5
CASSPPLLDTQYF,TGTGCCAGCTCACCACCGCTCTTAGATACGCAGTATTTT,TRBV18,many,NA,TRBJ2-3